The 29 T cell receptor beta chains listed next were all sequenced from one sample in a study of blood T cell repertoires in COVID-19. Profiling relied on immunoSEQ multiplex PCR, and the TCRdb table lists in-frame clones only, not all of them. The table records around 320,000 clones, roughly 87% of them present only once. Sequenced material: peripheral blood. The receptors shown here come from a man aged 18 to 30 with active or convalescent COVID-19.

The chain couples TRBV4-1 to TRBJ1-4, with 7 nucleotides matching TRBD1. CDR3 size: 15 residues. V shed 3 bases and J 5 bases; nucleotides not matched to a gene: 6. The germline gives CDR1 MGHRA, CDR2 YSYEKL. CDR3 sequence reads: CASSHSDRRNEKLFF. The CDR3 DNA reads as TGCGCCAGCAGCCACTCGGACAGGCGAAATGAAAAACTGTTTTTT.

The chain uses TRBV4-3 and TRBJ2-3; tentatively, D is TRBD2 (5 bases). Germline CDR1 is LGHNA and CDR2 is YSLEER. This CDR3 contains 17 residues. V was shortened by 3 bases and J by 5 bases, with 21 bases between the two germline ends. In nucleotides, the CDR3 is TGCGCCAGCAGCCACACCCATCGCCCCAGGACTCAAGATACGCAGTATTTT. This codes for CASSHTHRPRTQDTQYF.

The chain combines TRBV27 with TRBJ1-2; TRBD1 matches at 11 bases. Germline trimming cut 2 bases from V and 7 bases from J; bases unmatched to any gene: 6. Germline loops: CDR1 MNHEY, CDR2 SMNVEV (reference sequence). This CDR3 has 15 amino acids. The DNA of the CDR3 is TGTGCCAGCAGTTTAGAGGGACAGGGGGGAGGTGGCTACACCTTC. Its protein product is CASSLEGQGGGGYTF.

CDR3 protein: CASSLGPGGEGYTF. In DNA form, the CDR3 reads TGTGCCAGCAGCTTAGGGCCAGGGGGCGAAGGCTACACCTTC. The gene calls are TRBV11-2 and TRBJ1-2; 8 bases line up with TRBD1. After removal of 1 base from V and 8 bases from J, the junction contained 6 bases not matched to a gene. CDR1 is SGHAT and CDR2 is FQNNGV in the germline V gene. There are 14 residues in the CDR3.

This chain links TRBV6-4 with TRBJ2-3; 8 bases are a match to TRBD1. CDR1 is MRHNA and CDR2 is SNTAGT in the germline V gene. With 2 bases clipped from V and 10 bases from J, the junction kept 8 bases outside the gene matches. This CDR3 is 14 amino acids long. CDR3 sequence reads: CASSDGTGGRPQYF. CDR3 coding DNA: TGTGCCAGCAGTGACGGGACAGGCGGCAGACCGCAGTATTTT.

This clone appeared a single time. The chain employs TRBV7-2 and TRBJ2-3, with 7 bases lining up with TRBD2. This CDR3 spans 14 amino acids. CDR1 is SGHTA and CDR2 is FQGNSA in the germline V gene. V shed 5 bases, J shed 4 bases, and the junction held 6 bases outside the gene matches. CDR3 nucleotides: TGTGCCAGCAGCACTCAGCGGGGCGCAGATACGCAGTATTTT. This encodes CASSTQRGADTQYF.

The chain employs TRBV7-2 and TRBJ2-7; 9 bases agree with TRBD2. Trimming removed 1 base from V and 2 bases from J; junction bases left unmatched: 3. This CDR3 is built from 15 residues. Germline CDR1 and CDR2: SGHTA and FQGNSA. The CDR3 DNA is TGTGCCAGCAGCTTAGTCAGCGGGGGGACCTACGAGCAGTACTTC. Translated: CASSLVSGGTYEQYF.

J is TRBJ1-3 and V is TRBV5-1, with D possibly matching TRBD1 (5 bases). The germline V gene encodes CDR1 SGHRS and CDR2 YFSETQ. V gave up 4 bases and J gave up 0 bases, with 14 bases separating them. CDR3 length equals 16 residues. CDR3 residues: CASSTWDWSSGNTIYF. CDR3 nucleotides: TGCGCCAGCAGCACCTGGGACTGGAGCTCTGGAAACACCATATATTTT.

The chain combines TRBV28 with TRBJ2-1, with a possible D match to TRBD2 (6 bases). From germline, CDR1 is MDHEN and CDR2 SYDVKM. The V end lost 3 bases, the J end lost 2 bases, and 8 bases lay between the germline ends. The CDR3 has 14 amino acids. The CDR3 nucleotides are TGTGCCAGCAGTTTTCGCGGGGCCTACAATGAGCAGTTCTTC. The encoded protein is CASSFRGAYNEQFF. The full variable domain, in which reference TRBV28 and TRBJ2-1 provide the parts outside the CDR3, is DVKVTQSSRYLVKRTGEKVFLECVQDMDHENMFWYRQDPGLGLRLIYFSYDVKMKEKGDIPEGYSVSREKKERFSLILESASTNQTSMYLCASSFRGAYNEQFFGPGTRLTVL.

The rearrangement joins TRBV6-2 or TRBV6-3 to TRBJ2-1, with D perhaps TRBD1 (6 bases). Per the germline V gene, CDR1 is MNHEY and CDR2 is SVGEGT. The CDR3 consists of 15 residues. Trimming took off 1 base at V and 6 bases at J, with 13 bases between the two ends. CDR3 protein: CASSYWQGPFNEQFF. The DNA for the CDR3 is TGTGCCAGCAGTTACTGGCAGGGGCCCTTCAATGAGCAGTTCTTC.

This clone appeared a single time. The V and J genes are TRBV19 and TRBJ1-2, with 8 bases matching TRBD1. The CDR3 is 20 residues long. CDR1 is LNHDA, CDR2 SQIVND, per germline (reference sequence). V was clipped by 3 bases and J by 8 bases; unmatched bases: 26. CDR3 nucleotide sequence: TGTGCCAGTAGTATCATTTTATTCCCCACGTCCCGGGACAGGTTTCGGGGCTACACCTTC. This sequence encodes CASSIILFPTSRDRFRGYTF.

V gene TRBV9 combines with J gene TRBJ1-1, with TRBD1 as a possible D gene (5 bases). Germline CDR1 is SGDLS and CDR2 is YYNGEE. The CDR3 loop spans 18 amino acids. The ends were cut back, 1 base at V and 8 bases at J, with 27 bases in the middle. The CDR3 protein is CASSVSAGIFQGTREAFF. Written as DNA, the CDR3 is TGTGCCAGCAGCGTATCGGCAGGTATTTTCCAGGGTACACGAGAAGCTTTCTTT.

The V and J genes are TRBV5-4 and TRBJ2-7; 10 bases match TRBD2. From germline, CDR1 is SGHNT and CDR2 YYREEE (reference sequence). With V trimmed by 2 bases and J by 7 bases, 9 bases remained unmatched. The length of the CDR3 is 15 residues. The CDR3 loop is CASSFPLAGVEEQYF. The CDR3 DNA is TGTGCCAGCAGCTTCCCGCTAGCGGGAGTTGAAGAGCAGTACTTC.

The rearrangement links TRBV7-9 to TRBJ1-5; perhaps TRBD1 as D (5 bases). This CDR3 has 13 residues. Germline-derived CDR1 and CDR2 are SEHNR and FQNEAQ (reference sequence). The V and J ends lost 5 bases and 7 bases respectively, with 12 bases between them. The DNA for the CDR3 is TGTGCCAGCAGCGACGGGGGGAGGCAGCCCCAGCATTTT. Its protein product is CASSDGGRQPQHF.

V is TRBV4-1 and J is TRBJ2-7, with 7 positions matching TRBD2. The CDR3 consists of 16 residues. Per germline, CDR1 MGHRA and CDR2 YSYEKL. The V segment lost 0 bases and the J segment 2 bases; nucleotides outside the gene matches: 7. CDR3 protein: CASSQDWRERTYEQYF. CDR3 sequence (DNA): TGCGCCAGCAGCCAAGATTGGCGGGAGAGGACCTACGAGCAGTACTTC.

The DNA of the CDR3 is TGTGCCAGCAGTTTAACTAGCGGGGGGGCCCTTTTCAATGAGCAGTTCTTC. Residues: CASSLTSGGALFNEQFF. The J gene is TRBJ2-1, the V gene TRBV27, with 13 bases that match TRBD2. Looked up from germline, CDR1 is MNHEY and CDR2 is SMNVEV (reference sequence). This CDR3 is built from 17 residues. The ends lost 2 bases at V and 6 bases at J; junction bases unmatched: 7.

The CDR3 sequence: CASSRTSTGTGELFF. CDR3 bases: TGTGCCAGCTCACGCACGTCGACAGGGACCGGGGAGCTGTTTTTT. J is TRBJ2-2 and V is TRBV18; the match to TRBD1 covers 7 bases. The CDR3 covers 15 residues. The V and J ends lost 4 bases and 5 bases, in that order; junction bases with no gene match: 7. The germline V gene has CDR1 KGHSH and CDR2 LQKENI.

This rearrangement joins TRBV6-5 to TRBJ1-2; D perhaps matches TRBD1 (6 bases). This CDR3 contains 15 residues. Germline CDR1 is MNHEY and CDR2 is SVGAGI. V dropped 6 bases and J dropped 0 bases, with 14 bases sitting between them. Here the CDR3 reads CASRTGLNTNYGYTF. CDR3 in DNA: TGTGCCAGCAGGACAGGACTTAATACTAACTATGGCTACACCTTC.

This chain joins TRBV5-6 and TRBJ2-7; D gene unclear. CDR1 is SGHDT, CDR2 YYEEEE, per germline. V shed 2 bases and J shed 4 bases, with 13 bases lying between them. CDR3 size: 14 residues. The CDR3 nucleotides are TGTGCCAGCAGCTTCGGCGGATTCTCGTACGAGCAGTACTTC. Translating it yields CASSFGGFSYEQYF.

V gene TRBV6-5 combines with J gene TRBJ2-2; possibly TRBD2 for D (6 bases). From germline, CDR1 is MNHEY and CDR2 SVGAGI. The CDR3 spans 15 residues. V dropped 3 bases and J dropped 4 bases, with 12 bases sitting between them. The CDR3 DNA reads TGTGCCAGCAGTTATGGCTTGGGGGGCACCGGGGAGCTGTTTTTT. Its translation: CASSYGLGGTGELFF.

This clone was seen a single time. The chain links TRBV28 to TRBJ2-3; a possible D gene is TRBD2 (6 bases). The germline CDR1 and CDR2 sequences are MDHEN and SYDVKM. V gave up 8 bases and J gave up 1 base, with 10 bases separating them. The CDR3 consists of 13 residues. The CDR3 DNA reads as TGTGCCAGCCAAGGAGGGGGCACAGATACGCAGTATTTT. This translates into CASQGGGTDTQYF.

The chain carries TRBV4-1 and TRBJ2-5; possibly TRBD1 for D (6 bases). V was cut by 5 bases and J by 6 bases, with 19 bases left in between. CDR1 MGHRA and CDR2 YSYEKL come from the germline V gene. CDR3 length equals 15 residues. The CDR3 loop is CASSTHSTGTQTQYF. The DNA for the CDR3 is TGCGCCAGCAGCACCCACTCAACAGGGACCCAGACCCAGTACTTC.

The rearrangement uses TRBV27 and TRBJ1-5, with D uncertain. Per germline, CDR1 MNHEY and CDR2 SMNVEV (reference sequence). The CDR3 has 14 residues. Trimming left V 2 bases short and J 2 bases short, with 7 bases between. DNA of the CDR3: TGTGCCAGCAGTTTAGCCCGGGGCAATCAGCCCCAGCATTTT. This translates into CASSLARGNQPQHF.

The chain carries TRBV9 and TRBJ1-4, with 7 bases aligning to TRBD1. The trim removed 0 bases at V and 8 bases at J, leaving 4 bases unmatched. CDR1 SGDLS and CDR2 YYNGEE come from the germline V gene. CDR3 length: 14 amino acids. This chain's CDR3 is CASSVGQGWEKLFF. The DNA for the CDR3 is TGTGCCAGCAGCGTAGGACAGGGATGGGAAAAACTGTTTTTT.

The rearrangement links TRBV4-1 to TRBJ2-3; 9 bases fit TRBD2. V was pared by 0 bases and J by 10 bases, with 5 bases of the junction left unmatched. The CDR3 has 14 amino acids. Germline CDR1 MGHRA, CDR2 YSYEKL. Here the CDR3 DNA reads TGCGCCAGCAGCCAAGAGCGGGAGGGTAGTGCGCAGTATTTT. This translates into CASSQEREGSAQYF.

The CDR3 is CASSIYRGVFVGSNEQFF. DNA of the CDR3: TGTGCCAGTAGTATCTATCGCGGGGTGTTTGTGGGGAGTAATGAGCAGTTCTTC. This chain uses TRBV19 with TRBJ2-1; weak D call: TRBD2 (6 bases). Germline-derived CDR1 and CDR2 are LNHDA and SQIVND (reference sequence). V gave up 3 bases and J gave up 7 bases, with 25 bases separating them. The CDR3 has 18 residues.

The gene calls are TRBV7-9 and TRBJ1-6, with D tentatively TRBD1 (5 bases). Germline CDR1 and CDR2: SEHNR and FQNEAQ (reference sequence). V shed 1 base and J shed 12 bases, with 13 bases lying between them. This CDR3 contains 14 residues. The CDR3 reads CASSLGGDRGPLHF. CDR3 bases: TGTGCCAGCAGCTTAGGGGGGGACCGGGGACCCCTCCACTTT.

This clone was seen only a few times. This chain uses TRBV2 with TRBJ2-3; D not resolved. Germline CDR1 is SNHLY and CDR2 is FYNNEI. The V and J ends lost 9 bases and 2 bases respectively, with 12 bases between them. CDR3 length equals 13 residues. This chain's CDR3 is CARNYENTDTQYF. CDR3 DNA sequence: TGTGCCAGAAATTACGAGAACACAGATACGCAGTATTTT.

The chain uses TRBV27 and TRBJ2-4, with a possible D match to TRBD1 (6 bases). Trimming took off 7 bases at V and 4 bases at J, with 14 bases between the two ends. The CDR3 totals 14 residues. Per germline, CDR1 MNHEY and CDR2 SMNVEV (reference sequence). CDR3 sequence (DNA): TGTGCCAGCAAAAAACCGGACAGAAAAAACATTCAGTACTTC. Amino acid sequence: CASKKPDRKNIQYF.